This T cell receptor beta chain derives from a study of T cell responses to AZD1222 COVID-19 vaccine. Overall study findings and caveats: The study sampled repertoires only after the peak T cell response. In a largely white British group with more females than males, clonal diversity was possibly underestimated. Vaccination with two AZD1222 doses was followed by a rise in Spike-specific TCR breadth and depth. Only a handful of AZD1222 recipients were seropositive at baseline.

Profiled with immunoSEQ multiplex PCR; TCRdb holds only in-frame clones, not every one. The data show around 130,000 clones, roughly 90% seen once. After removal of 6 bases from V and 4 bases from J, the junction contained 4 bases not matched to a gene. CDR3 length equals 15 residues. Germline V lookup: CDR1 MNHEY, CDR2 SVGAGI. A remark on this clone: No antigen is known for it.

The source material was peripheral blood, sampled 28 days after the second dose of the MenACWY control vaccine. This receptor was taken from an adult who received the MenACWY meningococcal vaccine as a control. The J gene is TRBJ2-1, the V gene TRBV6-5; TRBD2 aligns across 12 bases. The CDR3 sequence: CASRSSGGAYNEQFF. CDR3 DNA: TGTGCCAGCAGGTCTAGCGGGGGGGCATACAATGAGCAGTTCTTC.